The clone carrying this T cell receptor (beta chain) was seen at least ten times. This sample is part of a study of spatial heterogeneity in lung cancer. Stated time point: blood at routine non-recurrence follow-up after resection. The CDR3 is made up of 14 amino acids. Germline CDR1 is SGHRS and CDR2 is YFSETQ. V lost 3 bases, J lost 5 bases, and 14 bases lay in between. TCRdb re-called the 5' RACE reads through MiXCR, storing one row per CDR3 protein. Of 50,000 or so distinct CDR3 sequences in the sample, over 9.5% were seen once. This clonotype was sampled from a male donor with early-stage non-small cell lung cancer. This rearrangement joins TRBV5-1 to TRBJ1-1, with D possibly TRBD1 on 5 matching bases. This specimen consisted of PBMCs, obtained at follow-up. CDR3 DNA sequence: TGCGCCAGCAGCTCGAACCCGGGGGGGACTGAAGCTTTCTTT. It specifies CASSSNPGGTEAFF. Full variable domain (remainder filled in from reference TRBV5-1 and TRBJ1-1): KAGVTQTPRYLIKTRGQQVTLSCSPISGHRSVSWYQQTPGQGLQFLFEYFSETQRNKGNFPGRFSGRQFSNSRSEMNVSTLELGDSALYLCASSSNPGGTEAFFGQGTRLTVV.